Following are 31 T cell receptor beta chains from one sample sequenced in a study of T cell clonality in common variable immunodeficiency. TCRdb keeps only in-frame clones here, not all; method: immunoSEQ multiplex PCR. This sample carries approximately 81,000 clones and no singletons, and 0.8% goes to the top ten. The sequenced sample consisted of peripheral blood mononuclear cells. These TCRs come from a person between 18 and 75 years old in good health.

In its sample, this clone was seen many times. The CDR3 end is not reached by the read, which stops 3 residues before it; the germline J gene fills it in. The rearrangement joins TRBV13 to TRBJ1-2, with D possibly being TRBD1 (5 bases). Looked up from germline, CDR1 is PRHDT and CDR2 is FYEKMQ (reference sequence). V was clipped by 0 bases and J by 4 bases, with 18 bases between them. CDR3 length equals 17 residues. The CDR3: CASSLGSGVGGSYGYTF. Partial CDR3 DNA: TGTGCCAGCAGCTTAGGCTCTGGAGTCGGGGGAAGCTATGGC.

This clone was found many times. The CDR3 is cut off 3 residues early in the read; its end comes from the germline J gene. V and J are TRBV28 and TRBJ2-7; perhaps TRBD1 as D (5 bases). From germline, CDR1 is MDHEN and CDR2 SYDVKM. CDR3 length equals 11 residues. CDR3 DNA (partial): TGTGCGTCGACAGCCAACTACGAG. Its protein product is CASTANYE. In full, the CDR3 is CASTANYEQYF.

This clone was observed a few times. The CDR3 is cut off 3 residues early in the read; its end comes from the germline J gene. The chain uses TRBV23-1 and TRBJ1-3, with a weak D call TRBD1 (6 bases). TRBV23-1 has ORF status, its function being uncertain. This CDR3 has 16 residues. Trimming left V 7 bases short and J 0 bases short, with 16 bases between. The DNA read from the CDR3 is TGCGCCAGCACACAGGGTCCCCACCTCTCTGGAAACACC. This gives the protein CASTQGPHLSGNT. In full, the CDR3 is CASTQGPHLSGNTIYF.

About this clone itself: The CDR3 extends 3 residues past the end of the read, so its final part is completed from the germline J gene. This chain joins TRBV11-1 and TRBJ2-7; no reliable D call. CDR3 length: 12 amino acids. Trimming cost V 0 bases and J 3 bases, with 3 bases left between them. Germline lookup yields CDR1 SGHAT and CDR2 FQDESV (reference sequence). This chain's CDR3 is CASSLAHYEQYF. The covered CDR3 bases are TGTGCCAGCAGCTTAGCCCACTACGAG. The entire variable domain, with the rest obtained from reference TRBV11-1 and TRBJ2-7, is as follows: EAEVAQSPRYKITEKSQAVAFWCDPISGHATLYWYRQILGQGPELLVQFQDESVVDDSQLPKDRFSAERLKGVDSTLKIQPAELGDSAMYLCASSLAHYEQYFGPGTRLTVT.

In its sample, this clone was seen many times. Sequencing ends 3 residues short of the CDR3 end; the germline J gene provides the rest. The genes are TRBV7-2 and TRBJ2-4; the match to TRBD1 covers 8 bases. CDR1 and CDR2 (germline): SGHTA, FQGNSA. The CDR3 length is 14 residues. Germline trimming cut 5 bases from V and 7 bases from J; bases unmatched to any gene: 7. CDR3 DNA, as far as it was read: TGTGCCAGCAGCACTGGACAGGGTTCGAACATT. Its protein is CASSTGQGSNI. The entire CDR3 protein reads CASSTGQGSNIQYF. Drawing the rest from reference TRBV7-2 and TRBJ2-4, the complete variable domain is GAGVSQSPSNKVTEKGKDVELRCDPISGHTALYWYRQSLGQGLEFLIYFQGNSAPDKSGLPSDRFSAERTGGSVSTLTIQRTQQEDSAVYLCASSTGQGSNIQYFGAGTRLSVL.

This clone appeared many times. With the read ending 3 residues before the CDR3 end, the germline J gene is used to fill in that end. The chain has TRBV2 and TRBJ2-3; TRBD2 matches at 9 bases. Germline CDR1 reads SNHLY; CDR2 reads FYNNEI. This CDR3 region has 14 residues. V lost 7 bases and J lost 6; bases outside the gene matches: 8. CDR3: CASTGGGVTDTQYF. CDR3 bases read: TGTGCCAGCACTGGCGGGGGGGTAACGGATACG.

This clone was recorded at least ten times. Partial CDR3 DNA: TGCAGTGCTAATGTGGCTTCTGGGGCCAACGTC. Protein product: CSANVASGANV. The full CDR3 reads CSANVASGANVLTF. V and J are TRBV20-1 and TRBJ2-6; D remains unclear. The read halts 3 residues ahead of the CDR3 end, with the missing end drawn from the germline J gene. Per germline, CDR1 DFQATT and CDR2 SNEGSKA (reference sequence). CDR3 length: 14 residues. Trimming removed 4 bases from V and 1 base from J, with 8 bases in between.

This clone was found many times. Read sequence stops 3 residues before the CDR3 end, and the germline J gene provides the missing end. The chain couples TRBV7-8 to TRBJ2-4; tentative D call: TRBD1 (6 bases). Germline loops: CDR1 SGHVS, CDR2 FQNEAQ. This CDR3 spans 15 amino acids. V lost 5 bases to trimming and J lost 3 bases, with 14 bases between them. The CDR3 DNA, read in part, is TGTGCCAGCAGCCCCGGACAGAGAAACAAAAACATT. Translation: CASSPGQRNKNI. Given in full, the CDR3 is CASSPGQRNKNIQYF.

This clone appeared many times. CDR3 region: CASGLGKRQGVGGELFF. CDR3 DNA, as far as it was read: TGTGCTAGTGGTTTGGGAAAAAGACAGGGGGTTGGCGGGGAG. The gene calls are TRBV12-5 and TRBJ2-2, with 9 nucleotides matching TRBD1. The CDR3 end falls 3 residues outside the read, so it is completed with the germline J gene. The CDR3 spans 17 residues. The ends lost 1 base at V and 7 bases at J; junction bases unmatched: 10. Germline values: CDR1 LGHNT, CDR2 FRNRAP.

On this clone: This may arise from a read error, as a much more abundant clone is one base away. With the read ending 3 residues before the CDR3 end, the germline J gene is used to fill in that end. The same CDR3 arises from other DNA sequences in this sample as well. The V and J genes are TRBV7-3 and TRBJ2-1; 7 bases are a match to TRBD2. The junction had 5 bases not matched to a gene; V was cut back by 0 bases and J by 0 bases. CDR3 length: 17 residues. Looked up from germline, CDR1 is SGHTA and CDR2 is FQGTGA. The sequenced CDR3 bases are TGTGCCAGCAGCTTAACGGGGGGGGACGCCTCCTACAATGAG. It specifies CASSLTGGDASYNE. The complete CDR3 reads CASSLTGGDASYNEQFF.

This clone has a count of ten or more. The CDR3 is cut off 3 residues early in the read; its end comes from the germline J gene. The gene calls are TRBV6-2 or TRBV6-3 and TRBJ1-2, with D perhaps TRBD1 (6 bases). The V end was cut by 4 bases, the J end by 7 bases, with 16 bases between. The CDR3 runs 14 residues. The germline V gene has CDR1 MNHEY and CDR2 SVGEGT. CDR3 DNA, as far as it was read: TGTGCCAGCAGTTCCCGGACAGCCTACGTTGGC. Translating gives CASSSRTAYVG. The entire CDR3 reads CASSSRTAYVGYTF.

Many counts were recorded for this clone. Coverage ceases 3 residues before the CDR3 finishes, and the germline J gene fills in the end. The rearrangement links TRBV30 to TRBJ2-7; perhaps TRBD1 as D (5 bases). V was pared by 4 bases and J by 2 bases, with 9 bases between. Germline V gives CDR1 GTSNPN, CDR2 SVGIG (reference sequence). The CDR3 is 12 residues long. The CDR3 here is CAWNQGTYEQYF. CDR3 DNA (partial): TGTGCCTGGAATCAGGGAACCTACGAG. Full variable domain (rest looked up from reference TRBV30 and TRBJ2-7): SQTIHQWPATLVQPVGSPLSLECTVEGTSNPNLYWYRQAAGRGLQLLFYSVGIGQISSEVPQNLSASRPQDRQFILSSKKLLLSDSGFYLCAWNQGTYEQYFGPGTRLTVT.

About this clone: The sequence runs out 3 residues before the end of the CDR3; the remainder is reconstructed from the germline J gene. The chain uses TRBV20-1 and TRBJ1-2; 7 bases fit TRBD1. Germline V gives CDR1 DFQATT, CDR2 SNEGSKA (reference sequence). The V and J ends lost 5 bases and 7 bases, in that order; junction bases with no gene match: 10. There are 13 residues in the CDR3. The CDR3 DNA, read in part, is TGCAGTGCTTGGACAGGAAAAAGCGCTGGC. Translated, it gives CSAWTGKSAG. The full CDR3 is CSAWTGKSAGYTF.

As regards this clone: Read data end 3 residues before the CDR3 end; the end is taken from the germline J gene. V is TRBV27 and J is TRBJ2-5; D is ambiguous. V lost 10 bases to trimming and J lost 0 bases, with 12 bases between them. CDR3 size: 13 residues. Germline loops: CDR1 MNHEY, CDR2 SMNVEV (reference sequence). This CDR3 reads CATYSTNQETQYF. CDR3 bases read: TGTGCCACCTACTCAACCAACCAAGAGACC.

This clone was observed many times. CDR3 region: CAWSVPRGQFSTNEKLFF. The covered CDR3 bases are TGTGCCTGGAGTGTACCGCGGGGACAGTTTTCAACTAATGAAAAA. The chain employs TRBV30 and TRBJ1-4; 7 bases agree with TRBD1. The missing CDR3 end, 3 residues past where the read stops, is filled in from the germline J gene. Germline CDR1 and CDR2: GTSNPN and SVGIG (reference sequence). Unmatched junction bases numbered 10, after V lost 0 bases and J lost 0 bases. The CDR3 is 18 amino acids.

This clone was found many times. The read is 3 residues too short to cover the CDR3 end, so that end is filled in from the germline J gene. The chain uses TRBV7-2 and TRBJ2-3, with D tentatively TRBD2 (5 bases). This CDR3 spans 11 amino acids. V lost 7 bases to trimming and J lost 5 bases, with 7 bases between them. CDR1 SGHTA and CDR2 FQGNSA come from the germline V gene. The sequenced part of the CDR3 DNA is TGTGCCAGCATCCGGGGAGATACG. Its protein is CASIRGDT. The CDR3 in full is CASIRGDTQYF.

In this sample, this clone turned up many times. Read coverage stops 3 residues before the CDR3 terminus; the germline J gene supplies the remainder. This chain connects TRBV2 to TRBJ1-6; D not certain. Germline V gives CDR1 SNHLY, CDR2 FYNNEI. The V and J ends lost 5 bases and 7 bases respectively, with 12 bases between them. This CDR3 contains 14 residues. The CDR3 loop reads CASSPLRDNSPLHF. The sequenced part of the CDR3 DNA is TGTGCCAGCAGTCCACTACGCGACAATTCACCC.

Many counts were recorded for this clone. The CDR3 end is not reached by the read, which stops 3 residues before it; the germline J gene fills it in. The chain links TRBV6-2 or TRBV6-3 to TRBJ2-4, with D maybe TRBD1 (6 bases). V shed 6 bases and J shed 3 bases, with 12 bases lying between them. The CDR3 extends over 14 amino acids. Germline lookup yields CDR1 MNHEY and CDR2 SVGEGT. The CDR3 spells CASSPTGYKNIQYF. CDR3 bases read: TGTGCCAGCAGCCCCACAGGGTACAAAAACATT.

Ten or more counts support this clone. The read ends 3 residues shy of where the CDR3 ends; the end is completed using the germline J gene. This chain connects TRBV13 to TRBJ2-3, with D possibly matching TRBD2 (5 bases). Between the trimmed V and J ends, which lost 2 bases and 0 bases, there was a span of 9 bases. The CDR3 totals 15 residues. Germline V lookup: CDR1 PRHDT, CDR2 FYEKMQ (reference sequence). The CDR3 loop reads CASSLRRTSTDTQYF. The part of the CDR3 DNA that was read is TGTGCCAGCAGCTTAAGACGGACTAGCACAGATACG.

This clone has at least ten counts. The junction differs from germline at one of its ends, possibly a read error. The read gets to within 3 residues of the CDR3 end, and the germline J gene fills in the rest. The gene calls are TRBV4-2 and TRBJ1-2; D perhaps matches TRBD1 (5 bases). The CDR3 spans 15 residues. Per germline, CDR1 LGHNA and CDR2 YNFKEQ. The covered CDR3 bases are TGCGCCAGCAGCCAAGATCGGGGGGGTAACTATGGC. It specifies CASSQDRGGNYG. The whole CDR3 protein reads CASSQDRGGNYGYTF.

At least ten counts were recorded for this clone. The CDR3 loop is CASSLRGGEEKLFF. CDR3 bases read: TGTGCCAGCTCACTCAGAGGGGGAGAAGAAAAA. The rearrangement links TRBV18 to TRBJ1-4; TRBD1 is a possible D gene (6 bases). The CDR3 end is not reached by the read, which stops 3 residues before it; the germline J gene fills it in. CDR3 length equals 14 residues. V was pared by 4 bases and J by 8 bases, with 14 bases between. Per the germline V gene, CDR1 is KGHSH and CDR2 is LQKENI.

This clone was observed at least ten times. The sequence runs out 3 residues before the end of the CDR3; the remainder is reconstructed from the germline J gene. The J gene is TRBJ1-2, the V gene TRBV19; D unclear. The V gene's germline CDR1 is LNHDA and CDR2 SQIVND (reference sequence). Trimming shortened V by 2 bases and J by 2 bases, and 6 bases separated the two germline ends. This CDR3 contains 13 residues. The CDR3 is CASSIPRNYGYTF. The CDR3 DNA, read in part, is TGTGCCAGTAGTATACCTAGGAACTATGGC.

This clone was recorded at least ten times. The DNA read from the CDR3 is TGCGCCAGCAGCTTGAGTAGCGCCAATGAG. Translation: CASSLSSANE. The full CDR3 protein reads CASSLSSANEQFF. The chain combines TRBV5-1 with TRBJ2-1; possible D gene TRBD2, 5 bases. The CDR3 end falls 3 residues outside the read, so it is completed with the germline J gene. The V end lost 1 base, the J end lost 6 bases, and 8 bases lay between the germline ends. Per germline, CDR1 SGHRS and CDR2 YFSETQ. This CDR3 spans 13 amino acids. The full variable domain, its missing parts supplied by reference TRBV5-1 and TRBJ2-1, is KAGVTQTPRYLIKTRGQQVTLSCSPISGHRSVSWYQQTPGQGLQFLFEYFSETQRNKGNFPGRFSGRQFSNSRSEMNVSTLELGDSALYLCASSLSSANEQFFGPGTRLTVL.

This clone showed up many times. CDR3 bases read: TGTGCCTGGAGTTCCGGGGGGCTACCCTCTGGGGCCAACGTC. Encoded protein: CAWSSGGLPSGANV. The whole CDR3 protein reads CAWSSGGLPSGANVLTF. The chain recombines TRBV30 with TRBJ2-6; tentative D call: TRBD2 (7 bases). The observed sequence ends 3 residues before the CDR3 terminus, with the missing tail filled in from the germline J gene. The V end lost 2 bases, the J end lost 0 bases, and 14 bases lay between the germline ends. This CDR3 spans 17 amino acids. The germline gives CDR1 GTSNPN, CDR2 SVGIG (reference sequence).

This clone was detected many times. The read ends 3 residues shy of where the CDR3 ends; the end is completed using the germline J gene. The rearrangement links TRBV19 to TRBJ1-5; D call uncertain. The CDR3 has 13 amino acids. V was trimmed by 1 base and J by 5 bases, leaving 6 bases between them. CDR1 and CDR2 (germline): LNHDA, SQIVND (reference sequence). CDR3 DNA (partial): TGTGCCAGTAGTATAGCCGGGGATCAGCCC. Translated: CASSIAGDQP. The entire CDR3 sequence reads CASSIAGDQPQHF. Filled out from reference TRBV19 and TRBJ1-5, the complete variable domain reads DGGITQSPKYLFRKEGQNVTLSCEQNLNHDAMYWYRQDPGQGLRLIYYSQIVNDFQKGDIAEGYSVSREKKESFPLTVTSAQKNPTAFYLCASSIAGDQPQHFGDGTRLSIL.

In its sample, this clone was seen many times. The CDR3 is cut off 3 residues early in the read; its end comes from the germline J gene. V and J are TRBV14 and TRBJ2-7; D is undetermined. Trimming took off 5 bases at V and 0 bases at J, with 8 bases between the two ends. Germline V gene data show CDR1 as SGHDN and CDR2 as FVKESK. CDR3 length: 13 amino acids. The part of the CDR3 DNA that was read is TGTGCCAGCAGCTCCTTGGCCTCCTACGAG. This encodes CASSSLASYE. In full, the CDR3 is CASSSLASYEQYF.

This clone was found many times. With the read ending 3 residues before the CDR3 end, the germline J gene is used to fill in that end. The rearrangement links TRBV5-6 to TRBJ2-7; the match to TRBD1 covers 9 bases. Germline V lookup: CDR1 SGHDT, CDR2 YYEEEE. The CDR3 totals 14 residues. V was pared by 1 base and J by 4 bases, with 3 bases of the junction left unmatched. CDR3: CASSLRTGAYEQYF. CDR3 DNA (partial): TGTGCCAGCAGCTTGAGGACAGGGGCTTACGAG.

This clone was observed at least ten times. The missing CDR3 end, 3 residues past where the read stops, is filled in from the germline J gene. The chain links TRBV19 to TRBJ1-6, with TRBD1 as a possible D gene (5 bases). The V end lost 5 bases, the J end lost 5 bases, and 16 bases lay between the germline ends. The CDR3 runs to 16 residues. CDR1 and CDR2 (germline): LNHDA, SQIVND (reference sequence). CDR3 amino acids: CASSPLGAVDNSPLHF. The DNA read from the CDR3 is TGTGCCAGTAGTCCTCTTGGGGCAGTTGATAATTCACCC. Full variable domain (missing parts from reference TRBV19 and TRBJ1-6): DGGITQSPKYLFRKEGQNVTLSCEQNLNHDAMYWYRQDPGQGLRLIYYSQIVNDFQKGDIAEGYSVSREKKESFPLTVTSAQKNPTAFYLCASSPLGAVDNSPLHFGNGTRLTVT.

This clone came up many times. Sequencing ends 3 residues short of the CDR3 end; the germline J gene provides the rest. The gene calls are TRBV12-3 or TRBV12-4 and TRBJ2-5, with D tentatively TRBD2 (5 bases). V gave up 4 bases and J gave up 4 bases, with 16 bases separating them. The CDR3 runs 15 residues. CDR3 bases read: TGTGCCAGCAGTTCGTTACTAGGGCGCGCAGAGACC. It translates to CASSSLLGRAET. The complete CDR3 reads CASSSLLGRAETQYF.

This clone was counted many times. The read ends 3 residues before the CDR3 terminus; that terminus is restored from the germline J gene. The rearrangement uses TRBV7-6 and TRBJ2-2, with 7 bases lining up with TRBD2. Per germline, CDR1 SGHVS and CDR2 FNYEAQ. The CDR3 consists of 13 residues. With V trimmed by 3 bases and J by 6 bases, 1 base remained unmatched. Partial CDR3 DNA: TGTGCCAGCAGCTTGGGGGGGGCCGGGGAG. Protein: CASSLGGAGE. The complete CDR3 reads CASSLGGAGELFF.

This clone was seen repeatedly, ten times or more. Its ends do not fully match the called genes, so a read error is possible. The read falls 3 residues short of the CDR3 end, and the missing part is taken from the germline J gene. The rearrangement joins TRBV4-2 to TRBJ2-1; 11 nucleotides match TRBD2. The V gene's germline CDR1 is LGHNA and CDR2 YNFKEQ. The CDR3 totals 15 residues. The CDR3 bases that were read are TGCGCCAGCAGCCTGGGACTAGCGGACCGTGATGAG. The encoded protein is CASSLGLADRDE. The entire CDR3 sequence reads CASSLGLADRDEQFF.